This T cell receptor beta chain derives from a study of HIV-infected patients and healthy controls. About 500 ng RNA was reverse transcribed with alpha and beta constant-region primers. Each of the alpha and beta chains got its own library through chain-specific third strand synthesis with indices. TCRdb reprocessed the 5' RACE reads with MiXCR, giving one entry per CDR3 protein. The sample has approximately 9,300 distinct CDR3 sequences, over 5% seen once; the top ten hold approximately 30%. Germline CDR1 SGHNT, CDR2 YYREEE (reference sequence). The CDR3 length is 14 residues. V was clipped by 0 bases and J by 8 bases, with 11 bases between them. Roughly three months, about 14 weeks, into antiretroviral therapy, follow-up blood was collected. All unsorted peripheral T cells were captured because whole blood was used without fractionation.

The receptor's source is an adult with HIV infection. The donor label of this sample is uncertain. Here the sequenced sample was blood, taken during antiretroviral therapy. The J gene is TRBJ1-4, the V gene TRBV5-4, with a weak D call TRBD1 (5 bases). This chain's CDR3 is CASSLDQGGEKLFF. The CDR3 DNA follows: TGTGCCAGCAGCTTGGACCAGGGAGGAGAAAAACTGTTTTTT.